Below are 26 T cell receptor beta chains sequenced from a single sample in a study of cytomegalovirus exposure and HLA in healthy donors. The PCR ran on 60 Vbeta and 13 Jbeta primers. Method: immunoSEQ multiplex PCR; TCRdb's copy keeps in-frame clones and lacks some. The profile shows about 97,000 clones, 81% of them singletons. Sequencing used PBMCs. Source of these receptors: a man aged 35-49 years in good health and CMV-seropositive.

V usage is TRBV4-1 and J usage is TRBJ2-2; D remains unclear. This CDR3 spans 17 amino acids. V was clipped by 4 bases and J by 6 bases, with 21 bases between them. The germline CDR1 and CDR2 sequences are MGHRA and YSYEKL. The CDR3 sequence is CASSRSSSASWAGELFF. CDR3 nucleotides: TGCGCCAGCAGCCGCTCCTCCTCAGCGTCGTGGGCCGGGGAGCTGTTTTTT.

This clone occurred once. V gene TRBV10-3 combines with J gene TRBJ2-7; unclear D gene. Germline CDR1 reads ENHRY; CDR2 reads SYGVKD. The CDR3 runs 14 residues. Between the trimmed V and J ends, which lost 3 bases and 3 bases, there was a span of 12 bases. CDR3 protein: CAISESAVSYEQYF. DNA of the CDR3: TGTGCCATCAGTGAAAGCGCCGTTAGCTACGAGCAGTACTTC.

About this clone itself: It is unclear where the CDR3 begins or ends on the DNA, so no DNA is shown, and the CDR3 is as TCRdb lists it. The chain has TRBV27 and TRBJ1-1; TRBD1, the table's D call, was not compared with the DNA. The CDR3 contains 18 residues when both ends are counted. Germline CDR1 is MNHEY and CDR2 is SMNVEV (reference sequence). This chain's CDR3 is CASILAPTSDRGQGEAFF.

This clone was seen a handful of times. The V and J genes are TRBV19 and TRBJ2-3; 11 nucleotides match TRBD1. Germline loops: CDR1 LNHDA, CDR2 SQIVND (reference sequence). The CDR3 is 15 amino acids. V was clipped by 4 bases and J by 5 bases; unmatched bases: 5. The CDR3 region is CASSTPGQGGDTQYF. The DNA of the CDR3 is TGTGCCAGTAGTACCCCGGGACAGGGGGGAGATACGCAGTATTTT.

V and J are TRBV7-2 and TRBJ2-1, with D possibly TRBD2 on 6 matching bases. The CDR3 consists of 15 residues. CDR1 and CDR2 from the germline V gene are SGHTA and FQGNSA. V was shortened by 7 bases and J by 12 bases, with 25 bases between the two germline ends. The CDR3 coding sequence is TGTGCCAGCACCCCACGGAGGGGCCCCGGAGAGGGGCAGTTCTTC. This gives the protein CASTPRRGPGEGQFF.

V is TRBV27 and J is TRBJ1-5; tentatively, D is TRBD1 (5 bases). V dropped 4 bases and J dropped 1 base, with 8 bases sitting between them. This CDR3 is 14 amino acids long. In germline, CDR1 is MNHEY, CDR2 SMNVEV (reference sequence). As DNA, the CDR3 is TGTGCCAGCAGTTCGGCAGGGAGCAATCAGCCCCAGCATTTT. Encoded protein: CASSSAGSNQPQHF.

The chain is built from TRBV5-1 and TRBJ2-5, with D unclear. Trimming pared 1 base from V and 5 bases from J, leaving 9 bases between. Germline V gene data show CDR1 as SGHRS and CDR2 as YFSETQ. The CDR3 length is 13 residues. The DNA of the CDR3 is TGCGCCAGCAGCTTGACGTCCAGGGAGACCCAGTACTTC. It specifies CASSLTSRETQYF.

V usage is TRBV18 and J usage is TRBJ1-1; 8 nucleotides line up with TRBD1. The CDR3 length is 15 residues. Germline V gene data show CDR1 as KGHSH and CDR2 as LQKENI. V shed 3 bases, J shed 3 bases, and the junction held 6 bases outside the gene matches. The CDR3 here is CASSPRQGADTEAFF. CDR3 nucleotide sequence: TGTGCCAGCTCACCGAGGCAGGGGGCAGACACTGAAGCTTTCTTT.

V usage is TRBV19 and J usage is TRBJ1-1; perhaps TRBD1 as D (6 bases). The V and J ends lost 2 bases and 6 bases respectively, with 22 bases between them. Germline CDR1 LNHDA, CDR2 SQIVND (reference sequence). The CDR3 covers 17 residues. As DNA, the CDR3 is TGTGCCAGTAGTATAAGGGGGAGGGTTCGAAGAGGTTCTGAAGCTTTCTTT. This translates into CASSIRGRVRRGSEAFF.

The chain joins TRBV7-8 to TRBJ1-2; a possible D gene is TRBD1 (6 bases). Germline CDR1 reads SGHVS; CDR2 reads FQNEAQ. The V end was cut by 0 bases, the J end by 6 bases, with 14 bases between. This CDR3 has 15 residues. This chain's CDR3 is CASSLALGNRDGYTF. Written as DNA, the CDR3 is TGTGCCAGCAGCTTAGCGCTAGGAAACAGGGATGGCTACACCTTC.

The chain links TRBV28 to TRBJ1-1, with D perhaps matching TRBD1 (6 bases). The CDR3 loop spans 11 amino acids. Deletions cut 5 bases from V and 8 bases from J, with 9 bases between. Germline V CDR1 and CDR2: MDHEN, SYDVKM. The CDR3 is CASSQGYEAFF. The CDR3 bases are TGTGCCAGCAGTCAGGGGTACGAAGCTTTCTTT.

As for this clone: One end of the junction fails to match germline, which may point to a read error. The rearrangement joins TRBV18 to TRBJ2-6, with 7 bases that match TRBD2. The CDR3 loop spans 19 amino acids. Germline lookup yields CDR1 KGHSH and CDR2 LQKENI. CDR3 amino acids: CASSPRRAGRVSGANGLTF. CDR3 nucleotide sequence: TGTGCCAGCTCACCACGTCGAGCAGGGAGGGTCTCTGGGGCCAACGGCCTGACTTTC.

This clone showed up just a few times. V and J are TRBV7-9 and TRBJ2-7; TRBD1 matches 7 bases. This CDR3 is 15 amino acids long. CDR1 and CDR2 from the germline V gene are SEHNR and FQNEAQ (reference sequence). Trimming cost V 4 bases and J 2 bases; bases outside gene matches: 8. CDR3 in amino acids: CASSSGTAPTYEQYF. In DNA form, the CDR3 reads TGTGCCAGCAGCTCCGGGACAGCCCCTACCTACGAGCAGTACTTC.

The genes are TRBV10-1 and TRBJ2-2, with 11 bases fitting TRBD1. CDR3 length: 18 amino acids. Germline V CDR1 and CDR2: WNHNN, SYGVQD (reference sequence). The junction had 16 bases not matched to a gene; V was cut back by 8 bases and J by 5 bases. The CDR3: CASGVGQGATMETGELFF. CDR3 in DNA: TGCGCCAGCGGCGTCGGACAGGGGGCAACGATGGAGACCGGGGAGCTGTTTTTT.

The chain uses TRBV5-5 and TRBJ2-5, with D tentatively TRBD1 (5 bases). V lost 3 bases, J lost 4 bases, and 10 bases lay in between. This CDR3 comprises 13 residues. The germline gives CDR1 SGHKS, CDR2 YYEKEE (reference sequence). Written as DNA, the CDR3 is TGTGCCAGCAGCTCCCCAGGGATAGAGACCCAGTACTTC. Amino acid sequence: CASSSPGIETQYF.

The gene calls are TRBV12-5 and TRBJ2-2, with 7 bases fitting TRBD1. In germline, CDR1 is LGHNT, CDR2 FRNRAP. This CDR3 is built from 15 residues. V was clipped by 3 bases and J by 4 bases; unmatched bases: 5. The CDR3 region has the DNA TGTGCTAGTGGTTTCTCCGGGACAGTCACCGGGGAGCTGTTTTTT. Its translation: CASGFSGTVTGELFF.

The J gene is TRBJ2-3, the V gene TRBV27; no firm D call. The V end lost 3 bases, the J end lost 5 bases, and 12 bases lay between the germline ends. The CDR3 length is 14 residues. Germline V gene lookup returns CDR1 MNHEY and CDR2 SMNVEV (reference sequence). The CDR3 loop reads CASSFYLGVDTQYF. In DNA form, the CDR3 reads TGTGCCAGCAGTTTTTACCTCGGAGTAGATACGCAGTATTTT.

J is TRBJ1-3 and V is TRBV6-1, with a weak D call TRBD1 (6 bases). The germline gives CDR1 MNHNS, CDR2 SASEGT. V lost 1 base to trimming and J lost 7 bases, with 14 bases between them. This CDR3 has 15 residues. The CDR3 sequence: CASSEEGTFGNTIYF. CDR3 nucleotides: TGTGCCAGCAGTGAAGAGGGGACATTTGGGAACACCATATATTTT.

The V call is TRBV28, the J call TRBJ2-5, with 7 bases matching TRBD2. V shed 3 bases, J shed 5 bases, and the junction held 12 bases outside the gene matches. Germline lookup yields CDR1 MDHEN and CDR2 SYDVKM. The CDR3 runs to 16 residues. CDR3 sequence reads: CASSFPLADPGETQYF. The CDR3 DNA reads as TGTGCCAGCAGTTTCCCTCTAGCGGACCCTGGGGAGACCCAGTACTTC.

The chain couples TRBV14 to TRBJ2-1, with a weak D call TRBD2 (6 bases). This CDR3 comprises 19 residues. Germline V CDR1 and CDR2: SGHDN, FVKESK. Trimming pared 4 bases from V and 0 bases from J, leaving 22 bases between. DNA of the CDR3: TGTGCCAGCAGCCCGAGTCTGCGGGCTAGCGTCAGCTCCTACAATGAGCAGTTCTTC. This codes for CASSPSLRASVSSYNEQFF.

This clone was seen only once. The chain's CDR3 is CASSPLFEGSYGYTF. Here the CDR3 DNA reads TGCGCCAGCAGCCCGCTTTTTGAGGGCTCCTATGGCTACACCTTC. The chain joins TRBV5-1 to TRBJ1-2; D is undetermined. V lost 4 bases and J lost 4, with 17 bases in between. Germline CDR1 is SGHRS and CDR2 is YFSETQ. This CDR3 is 15 amino acids long.

Concerning this clone: Germline is not matched at one junction end, which may reflect a read error. The gene calls are TRBV27 and TRBJ2-7; 10 positions agree with TRBD2. The CDR3 contains 15 residues. The germline gives CDR1 MNHEY, CDR2 SMNVEV (reference sequence). DNA for the CDR3: TGTGCCAGTAGTTTCCTAGCGGGAGCGTCCTACGAGCAGTACTTC. Its translation: CASSFLAGASYEQYF.

This clone was seen only a few times. The chain carries TRBV25-1 and TRBJ2-2; TRBD1 is a possible D gene (6 bases). The V end was cut by 1 base, the J end by 8 bases, with 8 bases between. CDR1 and CDR2 (germline): MGHDK, SYGVNS. The CDR3 has 13 amino acids. The CDR3 sequence: CASSEWGRGELFF. CDR3 bases: TGTGCCAGCAGTGAATGGGGGCGAGGGGAGCTGTTTTTT.

This clone was picked up one time. The gene calls are TRBV11-2 and TRBJ1-2; a weak D match, TRBD1 (6 bases). CDR3 size: 15 residues. With 1 base removed from V and 8 bases from J, the gap between germline ends came to 17 bases. Looked up from germline, CDR1 is SGHAT and CDR2 is FQNNGV. The CDR3 nucleotides are TGTGCCAGCAGCTTAGCCCTCGGGGGGCCCGGGGGCTACACCTTC. As protein: CASSLALGGPGGYTF.

The chain recombines TRBV5-1 with TRBJ2-3, with D unclear. Germline V lookup: CDR1 SGHRS, CDR2 YFSETQ. The CDR3 consists of 12 residues. Deletions cut 2 bases from V and 6 bases from J, with 7 bases between. The CDR3 DNA reads TGCGCCAGCAGCTTCAGTTTGGATACGCAGTATTTT. Its protein product is CASSFSLDTQYF.

The sample holds one count of this clone. The chain recombines TRBV27 with TRBJ2-1, with 11 bases aligning to TRBD1. Germline CDR1 MNHEY, CDR2 SMNVEV (reference sequence). The CDR3 consists of 15 residues. The V gene end was trimmed by 5 bases and the J gene end by 7 bases; junction bases not matched to a gene: 7. The DNA for the CDR3 is TGTGCCAGCAGTCCGGGACAGGGGGTTCAGAATGAGCAGTTCTTC. This sequence encodes CASSPGQGVQNEQFF.